Here is one T cell receptor (beta chain) with its context. Its antigen remains unknown. The data were obtained in a study of T cell responses to AZD1222 COVID-19 vaccine. Study outcomes and limitations: Vaccination with two AZD1222 doses was followed by a rise in Spike-specific TCR breadth and depth.

Generated by immunoSEQ multiplex PCR, the TCRdb table keeps only in-frame clones and is missing some. The sample consists of 70,000 to 90,000 clones, approximately 89% of them appearing once. V was pared by 3 bases and J by 5 bases, with 7 bases of the junction left unmatched. This CDR3 is built from 14 residues. Germline values: CDR1 DFQATT, CDR2 SNEGSKA (reference sequence). This specimen was peripheral blood, taken on day 0 of AZD1222 vaccination. V usage is TRBV20-1 and J usage is TRBJ2-7; 10 bases align to TRBD1. The sequence derives from an adult in good health. Here the CDR3 reads CSASAGQGGNEQYF. The CDR3 DNA reads as TGCAGTGCTAGTGCTGGACAGGGGGGAAACGAGCAGTACTTC.